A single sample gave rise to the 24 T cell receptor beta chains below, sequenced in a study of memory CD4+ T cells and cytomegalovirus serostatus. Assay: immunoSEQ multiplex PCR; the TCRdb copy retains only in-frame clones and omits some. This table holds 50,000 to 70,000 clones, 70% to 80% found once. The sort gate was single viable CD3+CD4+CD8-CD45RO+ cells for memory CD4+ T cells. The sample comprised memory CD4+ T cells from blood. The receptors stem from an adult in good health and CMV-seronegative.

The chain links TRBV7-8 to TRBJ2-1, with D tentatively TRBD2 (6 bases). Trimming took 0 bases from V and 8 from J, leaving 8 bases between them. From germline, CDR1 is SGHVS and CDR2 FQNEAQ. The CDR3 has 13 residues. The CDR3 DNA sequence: TGTGCCAGCAGCTTAGCGCCGGGGGATGAGCAGTTCTTC. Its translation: CASSLAPGDEQFF.

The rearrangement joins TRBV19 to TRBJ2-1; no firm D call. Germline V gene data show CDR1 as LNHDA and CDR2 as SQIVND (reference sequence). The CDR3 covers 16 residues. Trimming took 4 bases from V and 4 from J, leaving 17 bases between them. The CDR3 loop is CASSKILGMGYNEQFF. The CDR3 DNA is TGTGCCAGTAGTAAGATTCTTGGTATGGGTTACAATGAGCAGTTCTTC.

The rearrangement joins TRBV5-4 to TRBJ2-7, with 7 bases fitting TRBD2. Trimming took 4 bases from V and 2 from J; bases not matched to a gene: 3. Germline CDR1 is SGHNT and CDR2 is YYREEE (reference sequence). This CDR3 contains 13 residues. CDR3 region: CASSPGGAYEQYF. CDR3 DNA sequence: TGTGCCAGCAGCCCGGGAGGAGCCTACGAGCAGTACTTC.

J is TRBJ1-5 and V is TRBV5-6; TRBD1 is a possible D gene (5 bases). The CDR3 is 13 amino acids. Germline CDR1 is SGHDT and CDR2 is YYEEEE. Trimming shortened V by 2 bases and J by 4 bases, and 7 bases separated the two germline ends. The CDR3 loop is CASSFDRNQPQHF. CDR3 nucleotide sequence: TGTGCCAGCAGCTTCGACAGAAATCAGCCCCAGCATTTT.

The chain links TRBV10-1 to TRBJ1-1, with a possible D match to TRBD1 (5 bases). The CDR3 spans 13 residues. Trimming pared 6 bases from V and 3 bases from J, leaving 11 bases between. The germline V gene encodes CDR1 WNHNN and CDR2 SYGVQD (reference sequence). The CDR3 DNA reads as TGCGCCAGCAGGGGACGGCTGGACACTGAAGCTTTCTTT. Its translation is CASRGRLDTEAFF.

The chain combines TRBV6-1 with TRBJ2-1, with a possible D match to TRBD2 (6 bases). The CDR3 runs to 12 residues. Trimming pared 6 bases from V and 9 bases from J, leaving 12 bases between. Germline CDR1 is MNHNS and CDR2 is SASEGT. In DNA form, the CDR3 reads TGTGCCAGCAGGGCGGGATATCCTGAGCAGTTCTTC. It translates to CASRAGYPEQFF.

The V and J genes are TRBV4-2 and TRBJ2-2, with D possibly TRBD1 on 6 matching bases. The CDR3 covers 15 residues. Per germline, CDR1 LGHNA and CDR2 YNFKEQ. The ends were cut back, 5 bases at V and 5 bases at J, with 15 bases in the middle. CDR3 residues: CASSSTNQGTGELFF. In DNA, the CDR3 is TGTGCCAGCAGCTCGACCAATCAGGGGACCGGGGAGCTGTTTTTT.

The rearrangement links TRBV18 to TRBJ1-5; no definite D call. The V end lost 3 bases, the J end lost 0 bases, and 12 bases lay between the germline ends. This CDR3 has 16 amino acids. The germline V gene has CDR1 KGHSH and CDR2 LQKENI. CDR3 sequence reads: CASSPGSPLSNQPQHF. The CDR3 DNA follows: TGTGCCAGCTCACCCGGGAGCCCCCTTAGCAATCAGCCCCAGCATTTT.

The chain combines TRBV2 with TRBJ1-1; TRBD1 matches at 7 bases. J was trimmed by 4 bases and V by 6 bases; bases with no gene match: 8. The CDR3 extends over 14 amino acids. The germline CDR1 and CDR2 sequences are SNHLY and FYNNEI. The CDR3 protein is CASRVTGRSTEAFF. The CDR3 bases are TGTGCCAGCAGGGTGACAGGGCGTAGCACTGAAGCTTTCTTT.

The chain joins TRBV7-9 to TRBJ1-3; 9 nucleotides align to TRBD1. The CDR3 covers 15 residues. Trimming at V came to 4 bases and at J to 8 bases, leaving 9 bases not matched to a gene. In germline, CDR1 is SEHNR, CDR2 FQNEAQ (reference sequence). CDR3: CASSWDRASADTIYF. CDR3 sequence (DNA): TGTGCCAGCAGCTGGGACAGGGCCTCCGCGGACACCATATATTTT.

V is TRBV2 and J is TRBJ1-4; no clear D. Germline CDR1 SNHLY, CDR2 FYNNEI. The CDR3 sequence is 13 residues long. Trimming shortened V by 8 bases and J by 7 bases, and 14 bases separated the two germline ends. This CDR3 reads CASVSAGSEKLFF. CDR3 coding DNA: TGTGCCAGCGTATCCGCGGGAAGTGAAAAACTGTTTTTT.

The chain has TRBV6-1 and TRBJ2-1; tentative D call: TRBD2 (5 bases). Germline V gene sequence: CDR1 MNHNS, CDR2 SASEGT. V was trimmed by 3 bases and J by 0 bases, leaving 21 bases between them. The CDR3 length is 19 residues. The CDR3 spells CASSDRRRGLSSSYNEQFF. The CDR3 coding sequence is TGTGCCAGCAGTGACCGACGACGGGGATTATCGAGCTCCTACAATGAGCAGTTCTTC.

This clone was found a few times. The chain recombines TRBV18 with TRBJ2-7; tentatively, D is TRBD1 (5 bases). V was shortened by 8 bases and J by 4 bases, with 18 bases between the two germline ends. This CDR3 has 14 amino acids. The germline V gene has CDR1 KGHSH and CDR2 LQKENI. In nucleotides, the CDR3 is TGTGCCAGCGAGTCAGGGTCGGCGACATACGAGCAGTACTTC. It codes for CASESGSATYEQYF.

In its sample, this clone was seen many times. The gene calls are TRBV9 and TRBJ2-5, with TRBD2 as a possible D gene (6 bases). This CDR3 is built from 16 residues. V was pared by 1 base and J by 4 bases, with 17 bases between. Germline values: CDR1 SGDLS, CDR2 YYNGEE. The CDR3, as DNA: TGTGCCAGCAGCGTAAGCTCTCCTCGGGGGACAGAGACCCAGTACTTC. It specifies CASSVSSPRGTETQYF. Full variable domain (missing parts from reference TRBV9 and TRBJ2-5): DSGVTQTPKHLITATGQRVTLRCSPRSGDLSVYWYQQSLDQGLQFLIQYYNGEERAKGNILERFSAQQFPDLHSELNLSSLELGDSALYFCASSVSSPRGTETQYFGPGTRLLVL.

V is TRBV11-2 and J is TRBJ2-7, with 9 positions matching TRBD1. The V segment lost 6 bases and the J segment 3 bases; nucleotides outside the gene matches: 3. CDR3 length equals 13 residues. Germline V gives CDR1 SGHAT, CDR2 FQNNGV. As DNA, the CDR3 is TGTGCCAGCAGTTGGGACAGGGACTACGAGCAGTACTTC. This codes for CASSWDRDYEQYF.

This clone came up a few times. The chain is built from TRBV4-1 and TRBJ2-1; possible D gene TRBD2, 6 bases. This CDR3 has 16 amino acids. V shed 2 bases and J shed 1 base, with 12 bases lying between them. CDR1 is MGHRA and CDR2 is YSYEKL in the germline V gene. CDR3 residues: CASSQRTGVSYNEQFF. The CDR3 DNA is TGCGCCAGCAGCCAAAGAACGGGAGTTTCCTACAATGAGCAGTTCTTC.

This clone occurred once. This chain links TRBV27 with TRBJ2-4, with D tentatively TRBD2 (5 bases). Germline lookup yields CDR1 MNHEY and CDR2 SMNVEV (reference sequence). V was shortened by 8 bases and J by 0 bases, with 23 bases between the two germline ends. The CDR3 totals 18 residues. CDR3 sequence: CASYLVDYLGEAKNIQYF. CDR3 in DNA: TGTGCCAGCTACCTAGTAGACTACCTCGGTGAAGCCAAAAACATTCAGTACTTC.

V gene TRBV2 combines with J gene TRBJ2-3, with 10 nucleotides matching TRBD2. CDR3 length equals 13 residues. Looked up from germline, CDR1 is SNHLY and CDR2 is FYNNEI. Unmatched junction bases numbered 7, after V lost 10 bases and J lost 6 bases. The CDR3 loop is CATQREGPDTQYF. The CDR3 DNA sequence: TGTGCCACCCAGCGGGAGGGCCCCGATACGCAGTATTTT. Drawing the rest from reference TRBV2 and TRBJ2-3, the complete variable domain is EPEVTQTPSHQVTQMGQEVILRCVPISNHLYFYWYRQILGQKVEFLVSFYNNEISEKSEIFDDQFSVERPDGSNFTLKIRSTKLEDSAMYFCATQREGPDTQYFGPGTRLTVL.

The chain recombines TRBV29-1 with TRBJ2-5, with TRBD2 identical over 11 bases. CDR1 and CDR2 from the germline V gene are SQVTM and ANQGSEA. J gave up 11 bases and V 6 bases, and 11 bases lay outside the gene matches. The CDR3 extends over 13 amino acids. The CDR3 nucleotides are TGCAGCGTCCTGTCCCTAGCGGGAGGAGAGCAGTACTTC. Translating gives CSVLSLAGGEQYF.

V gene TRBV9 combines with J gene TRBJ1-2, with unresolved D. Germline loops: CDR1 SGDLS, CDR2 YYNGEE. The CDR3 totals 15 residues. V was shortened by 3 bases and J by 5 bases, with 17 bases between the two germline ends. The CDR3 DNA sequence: TGTGCCAGCAGCGGCGACCCCCGGGGAGAGTATGGCTACACCTTC. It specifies CASSGDPRGEYGYTF.

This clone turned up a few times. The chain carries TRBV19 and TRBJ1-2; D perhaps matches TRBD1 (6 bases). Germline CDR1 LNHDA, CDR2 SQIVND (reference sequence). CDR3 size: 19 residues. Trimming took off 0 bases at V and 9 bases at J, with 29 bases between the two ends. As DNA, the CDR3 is TGTGCCAGTAGTATAGATCTCTGGAGTCAAGCCGCGACAGGCCGGAGCTACACCTTC. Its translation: CASSIDLWSQAATGRSYTF. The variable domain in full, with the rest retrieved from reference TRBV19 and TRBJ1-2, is DGGITQSPKYLFRKEGQNVTLSCEQNLNHDAMYWYRQDPGQGLRLIYYSQIVNDFQKGDIAEGYSVSREKKESFPLTVTSAQKNPTAFYLCASSIDLWSQAATGRSYTFGSGTRLTVV.

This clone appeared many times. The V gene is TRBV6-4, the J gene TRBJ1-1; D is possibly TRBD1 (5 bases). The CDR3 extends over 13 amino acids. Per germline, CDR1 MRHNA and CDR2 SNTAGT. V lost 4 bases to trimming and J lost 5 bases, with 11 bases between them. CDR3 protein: CASSALWGTEAFF. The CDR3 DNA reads TGTGCCAGCAGTGCCCTGTGGGGGACTGAAGCTTTCTTT.

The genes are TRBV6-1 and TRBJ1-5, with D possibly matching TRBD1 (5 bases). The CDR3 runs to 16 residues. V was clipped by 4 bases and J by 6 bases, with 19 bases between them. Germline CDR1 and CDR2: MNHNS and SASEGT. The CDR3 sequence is CASSVATGGRGQPQHF. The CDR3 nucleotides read TGTGCCAGCAGTGTCGCTACGGGGGGACGAGGTCAGCCCCAGCATTTT.

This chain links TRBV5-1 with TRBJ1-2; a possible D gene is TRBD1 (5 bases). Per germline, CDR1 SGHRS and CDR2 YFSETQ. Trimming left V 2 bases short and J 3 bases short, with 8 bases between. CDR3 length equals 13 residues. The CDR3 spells CASSLDRDYGYTF. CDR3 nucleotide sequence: TGCGCCAGCAGCTTAGACAGAGACTATGGCTACACCTTC.